This T cell receptor (beta chain) is from a study of T cells in Graves' hyperthyroidism and ophthalmopathy. Points from the study as a whole: A 13 V-J signature model discriminated ophthalmopathy versus stable hyperthyroidism.

V was trimmed by 4 bases and J by 0 bases, leaving 6 bases between them. The CDR3 is 12 residues long. The germline CDR1 and CDR2 sequences are SQVTM and ANQGSEA. Patients were excluded because of uncontrolled infection, other autoimmune disease, pregnancy or lactation. Diagnosis rested on symptoms, serum thyroxine and TRAb, thyroid ultrasound, and orbital computed tomography. Out of 8.5 to 10 ml of fresh peripheral blood came the PBMCs. The TCR beta CDR3 regions underwent amplification using RNA transcripts as the source. Researchers ran a first-round RT-PCR on the TCR CDR3 using the HTBI primer set. TCRdb processed the multiplex PCR reads anew with MiXCR; each CDR3 protein has one entry. The top ten hold about 3.3% of the sample, which has more than 50,000 distinct CDR3 sequences, 53% seen once. This clonotype was seen at least ten times. Its antigen is unidentified.

This TCR derives from a woman aged 60 to 75 with Graves' ophthalmopathy. The V and J genes are TRBV29-1 and TRBJ1-1, with D hard to call. Specimen: blood. The CDR3 here is CSVVRLNTEAFF. CDR3 nucleotides: TGCAGCGTTGTTCGATTGAACACTGAAGCTTTCTTT.